This TCR beta chain stems from a study of shared clonotypes between healthy human individuals. Naive CD8 cells were CD45RO-negative, positively selected for CCR7, excluding terminally differentiated effector memory CD45RA+ cells. Remarks on this clone: The target antigen is unknown. Other DNA variants within this sample encode the same CDR3.

The V end was cut by 1 base, the J end by 2 bases, with 10 bases between. The CDR3 runs to 15 residues. In germline, CDR1 is MDHEN, CDR2 SYDVKM. General study results and limits: Estimated richness was generally greater in naive than memory subsets.

Here immunoSEQ multiplex PCR was the method, and the copy in TCRdb shows in-frame clones only, minus some. The sample carries around 2.1 million clones, just over 90% recorded once. The rearrangement uses TRBV28 and TRBJ2-3; D call uncertain. The sequence was collected from a man between 18 and 35 years old in good health. Some clones in this sample may be carry-over from other donors' samples. The specimen sequenced was naive CD8+ T cells from PBMCs. This chain's CDR3 is CASSLFGRATDTQYF. In DNA, the CDR3 is TGTGCCAGCAGTTTATTTGGCAGAGCCACAGATACGCAGTATTTT.